One and the same sample provided the 6 T cell receptor beta chains below, sequenced in a study of blood T cell repertoires in COVID-19. Some clones are missing from TCRdb's copy, which holds only in-frame ones; the method was immunoSEQ multiplex PCR. The data contain approximately 240,000 clones, approximately 82% of them singletons. Input material: peripheral blood. The receptors originated from an elderly woman with active or convalescent COVID-19.

The J gene is TRBJ2-1, the V gene TRBV28; TRBD2 is a possible D gene (6 bases). The CDR3 runs to 16 residues. Germline V gene sequence: CDR1 MDHEN, CDR2 SYDVKM. V lost 4 bases to trimming and J lost 5 bases, with 18 bases between them. CDR3 bases: TGTGCCAGCAGTTATATTAGCGGACCTCGGAACAATGAGCAGTTCTTC. Its translation is CASSYISGPRNNEQFF. Supplemented by reference TRBV28 and TRBJ2-1, the full variable domain reads DVKVTQSSRYLVKRTGEKVFLECVQDMDHENMFWYRQDPGLGLRLIYFSYDVKMKEKGDIPEGYSVSREKKERFSLILESASTNQTSMYLCASSYISGPRNNEQFFGPGTRLTVL.

The V and J genes are TRBV29-1 and TRBJ1-1, with D maybe TRBD1 (5 bases). The V and J ends lost 6 bases and 2 bases respectively, with 22 bases between them. The CDR3 extends over 16 amino acids. CDR1 SQVTM and CDR2 ANQGSEA come from the germline V gene. The CDR3 coding sequence is TGCAGCGTCCACTCAGGGAATTTAAGATATAACACTGAAGCTTTCTTT. This translates into CSVHSGNLRYNTEAFF.

Points on this clone: Other DNA sequences of this sample code for an identical CDR3. The chain combines TRBV5-1 with TRBJ1-1, with 9 bases that match TRBD1. The CDR3 covers 13 residues. Germline lookup yields CDR1 SGHRS and CDR2 YFSETQ. V lost 0 bases, J lost 8 bases, and 2 bases stayed unmatched. The chain's CDR3 is CASSLAGQGEAFF. The DNA for the CDR3 is TGCGCCAGCAGCTTGGCGGGACAGGGAGAAGCTTTCTTT.

The rearrangement uses TRBV3-1 (or the pseudogene TRBV3-2) and TRBJ1-2, with D unresolved. The germline V gene has CDR1 LGHDT and CDR2 YNNKEL (reference sequence). This CDR3 spans 9 amino acids. The V gene lost 4 bases and the J gene lost 11 bases, with 5 bases spanning the gap. DNA for the CDR3: TGTGCCAGCAGCCCCCCTTACACCTTC. It translates to CASSPPYTF.

There are a few counts of this clone. The chain joins TRBV10-3 to TRBJ1-5; tentatively, D is TRBD1 (6 bases). The CDR3 contains 14 residues. Deletions cut 3 bases from V and 6 bases from J, with 12 bases between. Germline V gene sequence: CDR1 ENHRY, CDR2 SYGVKD. The CDR3 sequence: CAISDQGWAQPQHF. In nucleotides, the CDR3 is TGTGCCATCAGTGATCAGGGGTGGGCTCAGCCCCAGCATTTT.

This sequence joins TRBV7-2 and TRBJ2-2; D is undetermined. The germline V and J ends were trimmed by 2 bases and 1 base, with 8 bases remaining between them. This CDR3 has 15 residues. Germline V gene sequence: CDR1 SGHTA, CDR2 FQGNSA. Here the CDR3 reads CASSLYFGNTGELFF. The DNA for the CDR3 is TGTGCCAGCAGCTTATACTTCGGGAACACCGGGGAGCTGTTTTTT.